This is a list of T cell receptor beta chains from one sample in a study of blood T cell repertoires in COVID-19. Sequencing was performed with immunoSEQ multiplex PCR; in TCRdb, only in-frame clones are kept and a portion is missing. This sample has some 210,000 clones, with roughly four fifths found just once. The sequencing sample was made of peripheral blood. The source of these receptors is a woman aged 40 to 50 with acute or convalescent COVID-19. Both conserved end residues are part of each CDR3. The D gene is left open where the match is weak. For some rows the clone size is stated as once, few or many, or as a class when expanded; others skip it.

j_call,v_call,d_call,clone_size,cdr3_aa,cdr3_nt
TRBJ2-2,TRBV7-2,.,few,CASSQTRTGELFF,TGTGCCAGCAGCCAAACTAGAACCGGGGAGCTGTTTTTT
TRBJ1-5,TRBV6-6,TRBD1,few,CASSTGGGTPHF,TGTGCCAGCAGCACTGGAGGGGGCACGCCGCATTTT
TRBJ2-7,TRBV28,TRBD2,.,CASSQLAGGYEQYF,TGTGCCAGCAGTCAACTAGCGGGGGGATACGAGCAGTACTTC
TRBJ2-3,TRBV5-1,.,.,CASSLVRWGRTDTQYF,TGCGCCAGCAGCTTGGTTAGGTGGGGGCGCACAGATACGCAGTATTTT
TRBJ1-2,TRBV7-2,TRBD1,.,CASSLPGGAYGYTF,TGTGCCAGCAGCTTACCAGGGGGAGCATATGGCTACACCTTC
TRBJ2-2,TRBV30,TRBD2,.,CAWTGTSGYTGELFF,TGTGCCTGGACGGGGACTAGCGGTTACACCGGGGAGCTGTTTTTT
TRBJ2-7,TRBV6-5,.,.,CASSPSSVYEQYF,TGTGCCAGCAGTCCGTCCTCGGTATACGAGCAGTACTTC
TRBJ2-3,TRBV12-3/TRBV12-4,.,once,CASSDLLTDTQYF,TGTGCCAGCTCGGACTTACTCACAGATACGCAGTATTTT
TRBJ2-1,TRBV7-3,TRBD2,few,CASGRASGENEQFF,TGTGCCAGCGGGAGGGCTAGCGGGGAAAATGAGCAGTTCTTC
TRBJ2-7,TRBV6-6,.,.,CASSYEAGPEEQYF,TGTGCCAGCAGTTACGAGGCAGGGCCGGAGGAGCAGTACTTC
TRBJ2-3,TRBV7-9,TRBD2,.,CASRGLAGGSTDTQYF,TGTGCCAGCCGCGGACTAGCGGGAGGGAGCACAGATACGCAGTATTTT
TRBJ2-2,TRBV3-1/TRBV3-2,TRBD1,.,CASSRDRERFTGELFF,TGTGCCAGCAGCCGGGACAGGGAGAGGTTTACCGGGGAGCTGTTTTTT
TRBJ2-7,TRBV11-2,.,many,CASSSAGTGQPYF,TGTGCCAGCAGCTCCGCCGGCACTGGGCAGCCGTACTTC
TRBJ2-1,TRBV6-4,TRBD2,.,CASKAGGLDEQFF,TGTGCCAGCAAAGCGGGAGGGTTGGATGAGCAGTTCTTC
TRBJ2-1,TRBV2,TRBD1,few,CASSAVVGAGGLDNEQFF,TGTGCCAGCAGTGCCGTGGTGGGGGCAGGGGGCCTAGACAATGAGCAGTTCTTC
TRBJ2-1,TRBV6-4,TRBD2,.,CASSDLAGGYNEQFF,TGTGCCAGCAGTGATCTAGCGGGGGGGTACAATGAGCAGTTCTTC
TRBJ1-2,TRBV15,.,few,CATSRDRLGLYGYTF,TGTGCCACCAGCAGAGATCGACTGGGGCTCTATGGCTACACCTTC
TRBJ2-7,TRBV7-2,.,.,CASSFDPGPGYEQYF,TGTGCCAGCAGTTTCGACCCAGGGCCCGGCTACGAGCAGTACTTC
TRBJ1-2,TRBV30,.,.,CAWSSGGKRVYGYTF,TGTGCCTGGAGTTCGGGGGGCAAAAGGGTCTATGGCTACACCTTC
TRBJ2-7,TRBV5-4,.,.,CASSSTTGSGEQYF,TGTGCCAGCAGCTCGACGACAGGTTCAGGCGAGCAGTACTTC
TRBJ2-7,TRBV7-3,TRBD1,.,CASSLQGDYEQYF,TGTGCCAGCAGCTTACAGGGGGACTACGAGCAGTACTTC
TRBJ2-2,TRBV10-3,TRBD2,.,CAIKTLAGNTGELFF,TGTGCCATCAAGACACTAGCGGGAAACACCGGGGAGCTGTTTTTT
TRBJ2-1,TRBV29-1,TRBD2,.,CSVEDPTSGGYNEQFF,TGCAGCGTTGAAGATCCAACTAGCGGGGGGTACAATGAGCAGTTCTTC
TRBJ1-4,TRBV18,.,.,CASSPLMGGPSEKLFF,TGTGCCAGCTCACCGCTAATGGGAGGTCCTTCAGAAAAACTGTTTTTT
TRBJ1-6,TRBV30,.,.,CAWSTGVNHNSPLHF,TGTGCCTGGAGTACCGGGGTAAACCATAATTCACCCCTCCACTTT
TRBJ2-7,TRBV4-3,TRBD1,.,CASSQDRGRGYLDF,TGCGCCAGCAGCCAAGATAGGGGCAGGGGGTATTTGGACTTC
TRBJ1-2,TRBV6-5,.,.,CASSYSEGGYTF,TGTGCCAGCAGTTACTCGGAGGGAGGCTACACCTTC
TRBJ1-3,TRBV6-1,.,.,CASSELGRASGNTIYF,TGTGCCAGCAGTGAACTAGGCAGGGCTTCTGGAAACACCATATATTTT
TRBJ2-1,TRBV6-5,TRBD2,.,CACGPGGHEQFF,TGTGCCTGCGGACCGGGGGGGCATGAGCAGTTCTTC
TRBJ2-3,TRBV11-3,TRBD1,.,CASSLRQGSGTDTQYF,TGTGCCAGCAGCCTTCGACAGGGGTCTGGCACAGATACGCAGTATTTT
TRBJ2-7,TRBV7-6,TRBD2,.,CASSLRGGLAKSSYEQYF,TGTGCCAGCAGCTTAAGAGGAGGACTAGCGAAGAGCTCCTACGAGCAGTACTTC
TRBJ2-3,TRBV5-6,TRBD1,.,CASSRTGGNTDTQYF,TGTGCCAGCAGCCGGACAGGGGGGAACACAGATACGCAGTATTTT
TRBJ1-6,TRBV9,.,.,CASSLLSGNSPLHF,TGTGCCAGCAGCTTACTCTCAGGGAATTCACCCCTCCACTTT
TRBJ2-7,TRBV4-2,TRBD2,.,CASSQESGGLAGGYEQYF,TGTGCCAGCAGCCAAGAATCGGGGGGACTAGCGGGAGGCTACGAGCAGTACTTC
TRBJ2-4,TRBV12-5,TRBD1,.,CASGLVLGQGVLSGKNIQYF,TGTGCTAGTGGTTTGGTACTCGGACAGGGGGTTTTAAGTGGCAAAAACATTCAGTACTTC
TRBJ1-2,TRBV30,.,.,CAWSVTPEGYTF,TGTGCCTGGAGTGTAACGCCCGAGGGCTACACCTTC
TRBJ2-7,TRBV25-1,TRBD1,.,CASSGPGTGVSQQYF,TGTGCCAGCAGTGGACCGGGGACAGGGGTTTCCCAGCAGTACTTC
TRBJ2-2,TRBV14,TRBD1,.,CASSQIDRAETGELFF,TGTGCCAGCAGCCAAATAGACAGGGCCGAGACCGGGGAGCTGTTTTTT
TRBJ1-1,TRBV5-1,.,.,CASSLASDYTEAFF,TGCGCCAGCAGCTTGGCGTCAGATTACACTGAAGCTTTCTTT
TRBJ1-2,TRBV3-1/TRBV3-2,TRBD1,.,CASSQARTGTFPYGYTF,TGTGCCAGCAGCCAAGCTCGGACAGGGACGTTTCCCTATGGCTACACCTTC
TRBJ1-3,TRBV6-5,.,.,CASSYSNQGNTIYF,TGTGCCAGCAGTTACTCGAATCAGGGGAACACCATATATTTT
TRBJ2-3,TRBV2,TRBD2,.,CASSGASGSTDTQYF,TGTGCCAGCAGTGGGGCTAGCGGGAGCACAGATACGCAGTATTTT
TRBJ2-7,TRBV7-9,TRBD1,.,CASSSGGAPQYF,TGTGCCAGCAGTTCAGGGGGCGCCCCGCAGTACTTC
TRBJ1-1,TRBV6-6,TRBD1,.,CASSRASITGTGKRGTEAFF,TGTGCCAGCAGTCGAGCCTCAATCACCGGGACAGGGAAACGGGGCACTGAAGCTTTCTTT
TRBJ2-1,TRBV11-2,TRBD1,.,CASSQTGVYNEQFF,TGTGCCAGCAGCCAGACAGGGGTTTACAATGAGCAGTTCTTC
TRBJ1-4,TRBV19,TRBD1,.,CASTGQGKGTNEKLFF,TGTGCCAGTACCGGACAGGGGAAGGGGACTAATGAAAAACTGTTTTTT
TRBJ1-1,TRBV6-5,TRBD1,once,CASKYRGRNTEAFF,TGTGCCAGCAAATACAGGGGGCGTAACACTGAAGCTTTCTTT
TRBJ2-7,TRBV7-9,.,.,CASSRWGGSYEQYF,TGTGCCAGCAGCCGCTGGGGCGGCTCCTACGAGCAGTACTTC
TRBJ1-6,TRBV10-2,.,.,CASNWERSPLHF,TGCGCCAGCAATTGGGAGCGTTCACCCCTCCACTTT
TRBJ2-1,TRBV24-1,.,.,CATSAGGVETQFF,TGTGCCACCAGTGCGGGTGGTGTAGAGACGCAGTTCTTC
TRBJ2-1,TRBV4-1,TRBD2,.,CASSQGAGGFNEQFF,TGCGCCAGCAGCCAAGGGGCGGGGGGCTTCAATGAGCAGTTCTTC
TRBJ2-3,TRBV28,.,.,CASSFSGDTQYF,TGTGCCAGCAGTTTTTCCGGAGATACGCAGTATTTT
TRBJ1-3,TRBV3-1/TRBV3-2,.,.,CASSLWRGKGNTIYF,TGTGCCAGCAGCCTCTGGCGGGGGAAAGGAAACACCATATATTTT
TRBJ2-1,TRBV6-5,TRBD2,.,CASVSGSNNEQFF,TGTGCCAGTGTGAGCGGGAGTAACAATGAGCAGTTCTTC
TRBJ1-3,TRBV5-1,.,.,CASSLETGSGGNTIYF,TGCGCCAGCAGCTTGGAGACAGGTTCGGGTGGAAACACCATATATTTT
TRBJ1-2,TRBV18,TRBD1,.,CASSPRGQGYQDYGYTF,TGTGCCAGCTCACCACGGGGACAGGGGTATCAGGACTATGGCTACACCTTC
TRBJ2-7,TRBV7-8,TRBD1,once,CASSLRDRGAEQYF,TGTGCCAGCAGCTTACGAGACAGGGGGGCCGAGCAGTACTTC
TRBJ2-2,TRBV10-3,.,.,CAISPDTPGELFF,TGTGCCATCAGCCCAGACACACCCGGGGAGCTGTTTTTT
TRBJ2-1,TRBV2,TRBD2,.,CASRSLAGVDNEQFF,TGTGCCAGCAGGTCCCTAGCGGGAGTGGACAATGAGCAGTTCTTC
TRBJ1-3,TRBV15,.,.,CATSRDPPRGGNTIYF,TGTGCCACCAGCAGAGATCCTCCGAGGGGGGGAAACACCATATATTTT